This record covers a single TCR beta chain. These data originate in a study of blood T cell repertoires in COVID-19. Study summary: Collection of acute and convalescent COVID-19 samples took place in the United States, Italy and Spain. Sample material is recorded as cDNA or gDNA derived from T cells, B-cell-depleted T cells, or PBMCs.

CDR3 size: 15 residues. With 2 bases clipped from V and 3 bases from J, the junction kept 5 bases outside the gene matches. Germline V lookup: CDR1 SGHKS, CDR2 YYEKEE (reference sequence). Per the original methods: Quantification of nucleated cells was approximated via reference gene primer amplification. Libraries were prepared by immunoSEQ multiplex PCR; TCRdb keeps only in-frame clonotypes and omits some of them. From that table come the V and J calls and clone size; the DNA was used to work out D and trimming. Of around 110,000 clones listed, less than 95% are singletons. The source of this sequence is a human donor with active COVID-19. The donor label of this sample is uncertain. V usage is TRBV5-5 and J usage is TRBJ1-5; TRBD1 agrees at 7 bases. Sequencing was carried out using peripheral blood. The CDR3 reads CASSFGGGFNQPQHF. In DNA, the CDR3 is TGTGCCAGCAGCTTTGGAGGGGGCTTCAATCAGCCCCAGCATTTT.